Reported below is one TCR beta chain. As yet, its antigen is unknown. The CDR3 length is 14 residues. Germline assignment: CDR1 MNHEY and CDR2 SVGAGI. V dropped 7 bases and J dropped 3 bases, with 16 bases sitting between them. The data stem from a study of cytomegalovirus exposure and HLA in healthy donors. Study-wide points: Immune exposure information comprised only CMV serostatus.

The PCR had 60 Vbeta and 13 Jbeta primers. Clones were sequenced by immunoSEQ multiplex PCR, and TCRdb holds only the in-frame ones, with some missing. The table lists 200,000 or so clones, over 75% of them singletons, with roughly 6% in the top ten. Sequenced sample: PBMCs. This sequence joins TRBV6-5 and TRBJ2-7; tentative D call: TRBD1 (5 bases). The receptor was derived from a man in his forties in good health and CMV-seropositive. CDR3 protein: CASTRPRASYEQYF. CDR3 in DNA: TGTGCCAGCACCAGGCCCAGGGCTAGCTACGAGCAGTACTTC.